This TCR beta chain was sequenced during a study of vaccination and CD4 T cells after COVID-19. Study-level information: The makeup of the convalescents was six males and four females, two of them Hispanic.

Trimming left V 3 bases short and J 5 bases short, with 8 bases between. The CDR3 covers 13 residues. The germline V gene encodes CDR1 KGHDR and CDR2 SFDVKD. Of note for this clonotype: What it binds is not known.

Scientists ran DNA taken from cultured CD4+ T cells through the Oncomine TCR Beta short-read assay for sequencing. Using its own MiXCR run on the PCR reads, TCRdb lists one record per CDR3 protein. This sample has about 20,000 distinct CDR3 sequences; around 50% occur once, and the top ten carry about 13%. General study points: The great majority, 304 of 307 vaccine-specific clones, proved spike mono-reactive in convalescent patients.

Treatment noted: approximately nine-day PBMC culture with coronavirus spike peptide pools or control peptides (ViraFEST assay). After culture for approximately 9 days, isolation of CD4+ T cells was performed by negative selection. What was sequenced was CD4+ T cells from blood, cultured in vitro. The chain recombines TRBV24-1 with TRBJ2-3; D call uncertain. The receptor was isolated from a human donor who had recovered from COVID-19. CDR3 region: CATSDPPVDTQYF. The CDR3 DNA sequence: TGTGCCACCAGTGATCCCCCGGTAGATACGCAGTATTTT.